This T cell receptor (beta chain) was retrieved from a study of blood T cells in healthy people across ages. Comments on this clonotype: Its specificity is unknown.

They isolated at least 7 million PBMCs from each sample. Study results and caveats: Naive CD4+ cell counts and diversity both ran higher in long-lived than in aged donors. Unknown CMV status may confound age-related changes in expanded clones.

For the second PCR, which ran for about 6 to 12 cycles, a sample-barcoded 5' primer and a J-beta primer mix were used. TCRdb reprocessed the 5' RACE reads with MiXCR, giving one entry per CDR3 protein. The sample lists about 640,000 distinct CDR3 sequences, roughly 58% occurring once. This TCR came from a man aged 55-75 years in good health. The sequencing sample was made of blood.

The CDR3 loop reads CASSQGQGINIQYF. The CDR3 DNA reads TGTGCCAGCAGCCAGGGGCAGGGAATCAACATTCAGTACTTC. This rearrangement joins TRBV14 to TRBJ2-4; a possible D gene is TRBD1 (5 bases). The germline gives CDR1 SGHDN, CDR2 FVKESK. The germline V and J ends were trimmed by 3 bases and 7 bases, with 13 bases remaining between them. This CDR3 contains 14 residues.